These 8 T cell receptor beta chains share one sample of origin, sequenced in a study of cytomegalovirus exposure and HLA in healthy donors. Both 60 Vbeta primers and 13 Jbeta primers went into the PCR. Clones were read by immunoSEQ multiplex PCR, and TCRdb kept only the in-frame ones, dropping some. Among some 120,000 clones listed, 73% were seen once. Sequenced input: PBMCs. The receptors shown here come from a woman aged 40-49 years in good health and CMV-seronegative.

The chain couples TRBV7-2 to TRBJ2-1; D might be TRBD2 (5 bases). CDR1 SGHTA and CDR2 FQGNSA come from the germline V gene. V was shortened by 1 base and J by 2 bases, with 12 bases between the two germline ends. The CDR3 length is 16 residues. In nucleotides, the CDR3 is TGTGCCAGCAGCTTAGAGAATCCGGGGACCTACAATGAGCAGTTCTTC. Its translation: CASSLENPGTYNEQFF.

In this sample, this clone turned up a few times. The chain has TRBV4-1 and TRBJ1-1; the D is unclear. Germline CDR1 is MGHRA and CDR2 is YSYEKL. Trimming cost V 8 bases and J 1 base, with 5 bases left between them. This CDR3 has 11 amino acids. CDR3 nucleotides: TGCGCCAGCGCCGGGAACACTGAAGCTTTCTTT. This translates into CASAGNTEAFF.

The chain combines TRBV5-6 with TRBJ2-3; weak D call: TRBD2 (6 bases). Germline loops: CDR1 SGHDT, CDR2 YYEEEE. This CDR3 has 14 amino acids. Trimming shortened V by 7 bases and J by 0 bases, and 12 bases separated the two germline ends. The CDR3 DNA reads as TGTGCCAGCGGGCGGGACTTCAGCACAGATACGCAGTATTTT. Protein product: CASGRDFSTDTQYF.

With regard to this clone: This sample includes further DNA sequences coding for the same CDR3. The chain recombines TRBV4-2 with TRBJ1-4; a weak D match, TRBD1 (5 bases). Trimming took 8 bases from V and 4 from J, leaving 14 bases between them. CDR1 is LGHNA and CDR2 is YNFKEQ in the germline V gene. The CDR3 is 14 residues long. The DNA for the CDR3 is TGTGCCAGCGGGGGGGGGAGGGGTAATGAAAAACTGTTTTTT. It codes for CASGGGRGNEKLFF.

This chain joins TRBV19 and TRBJ2-7; 10 bases are shared with TRBD2. V lost 6 bases and J lost 4; bases outside the gene matches: 12. The CDR3 has 16 residues. CDR1 LNHDA and CDR2 SQIVND come from the germline V gene (reference sequence). The CDR3 region has the DNA TGTGCCAGTAGGATGGGGGCTAGCGGGGGAACTTACGAGCAGTACTTC. This encodes CASRMGASGGTYEQYF.

This chain uses TRBV7-9 with TRBJ2-2, with D possibly being TRBD1 (5 bases). This CDR3 spans 13 amino acids. V was clipped by 5 bases and J by 6 bases, with 10 bases between them. Germline-derived CDR1 and CDR2 are SEHNR and FQNEAQ (reference sequence). CDR3 nucleotides: TGTGCCAGCAGCCTCCTACAGGCCGGGGAGCTGTTTTTT. This translates into CASSLLQAGELFF.

The chain is built from TRBV6-1 and TRBJ2-5; 9 positions agree with TRBD1. The end of the DNA aligns better with TRBJ2-7, so the J call may be wrong. CDR1 is MNHNS, CDR2 SASEGT, per germline. This CDR3 contains 17 residues. CDR3 DNA sequence: TGTGCCAGCAGCGAATCTCCGGCCGGGACAGGGTTCCACGAGCAGTACTTC. Encoded protein: CASSESPAGTGFHEQYF.

V gene TRBV28 combines with J gene TRBJ1-4; 9 bases fit TRBD1. Trimming at V came to 7 bases and at J to 4 bases, leaving 4 bases not matched to a gene. This CDR3 comprises 14 residues. Per the germline V gene, CDR1 is MDHEN and CDR2 is SYDVKM. The CDR3 spells CASNTGQGNEKLFF. CDR3 in DNA: TGTGCCAGCAATACGGGACAGGGTAATGAAAAACTGTTTTTT.